This T cell receptor (beta chain) originates from a study of T cells after yellow fever vaccination. A few counts support this clonotype. MiXCR was run by TCRdb on the 5' RACE reads, yielding one entry per CDR3 protein. This repertoire shows 500,000 to 650,000 distinct CDR3 sequences, about 12% found once; its top ten account for under 15%. After removal of 6 bases from V and 0 bases from J, the junction contained 7 bases not matched to a gene. CDR3 length: 16 amino acids. Germline V gives CDR1 MNHEY, CDR2 SMNVEV (reference sequence). The V and J genes are TRBV27 and TRBJ1-1, with 10 bases identical to TRBD1. The receptor comes from a young man who received the YFV17D yellow fever vaccine. The input for sequencing was PBMCs, taken on the day of the yellow fever booster vaccination. In nucleotides, the CDR3 is TGTGCCAGCAGACGACAGGGGGCGCTTCTGAACACTGAAGCTTTCTTT. Protein sequence: CASRRQGALLNTEAFF.